These 11 T cell receptor beta chains originate from one sample sequenced in a study of shared clonotypes between healthy human individuals. Profiled with immunoSEQ multiplex PCR; TCRdb holds only in-frame clones, not every one. The sample lists 2,500,000 or so clones; roughly nine tenths were seen once. Sequenced input: naive CD4+ T cells sorted from blood. Subset of the sample: CD45RA+ positively selected. These receptors were obtained from a man younger than 30 in good health.

The gene calls are TRBV10-3 and TRBJ2-7, with TRBD1 matching 7 bases. V lost 9 bases and J lost 4; bases outside the gene matches: 12. Per the germline V gene, CDR1 is ENHRY and CDR2 is SYGVKD. This CDR3 is 14 amino acids long. CDR3 sequence: CAIRQGASGYEQYF. The CDR3 DNA sequence: TGTGCCATAAGACAGGGCGCGTCCGGGTACGAGCAGTACTTC.

The chain uses TRBV19 and TRBJ2-7; D possibly corresponds to TRBD1 (6 bases). The CDR3 covers 14 residues. V lost 6 bases and J 3 bases, leaving 15 bases between the germline ends. The germline gives CDR1 LNHDA, CDR2 SQIVND (reference sequence). CDR3 loop: CASSLGGRGYEQYF. DNA for the CDR3: TGTGCCAGTAGCTTGGGTGGCAGGGGCTACGAGCAGTACTTC. Variable domain in full (rest from reference TRBV19 and TRBJ2-7): DGGITQSPKYLFRKEGQNVTLSCEQNLNHDAMYWYRQDPGQGLRLIYYSQIVNDFQKGDIAEGYSVSREKKESFPLTVTSAQKNPTAFYLCASSLGGRGYEQYFGPGTRLTVT.

The chain has TRBV9 and TRBJ1-2; 8 nucleotides agree with TRBD1. The length of the CDR3 is 15 residues. Germline loops: CDR1 SGDLS, CDR2 YYNGEE. Trimming took 7 bases from V and 7 from J; bases not matched to a gene: 15. The CDR3 coding sequence is TGTGCCAGCCATCCAGGGGGCGCAGGTAGTCGTGGCTACACCTTC. Protein product: CASHPGGAGSRGYTF.

The rearrangement joins TRBV7-2 to TRBJ2-7, with no clear D. From germline, CDR1 is SGHTA and CDR2 FQGNSA. The CDR3 spans 12 residues. The germline V and J ends were trimmed by 1 base and 7 bases, with 8 bases remaining between them. The CDR3 protein is CASSLVSQEQYF. The CDR3 DNA reads TGTGCCAGCAGCTTAGTCTCGCAAGAGCAGTACTTC. Filled out from reference TRBV7-2 and TRBJ2-7, the complete variable domain reads GAGVSQSPSNKVTEKGKDVELRCDPISGHTALYWYRQSLGQGLEFLIYFQGNSAPDKSGLPSDRFSAERTGGSVSTLTIQRTQQEDSAVYLCASSLVSQEQYFGPGTRLTVT.

The CDR3 coding sequence is TGTGCCAGCAGTTCCCTGGGAAGGGATAATGAAAAACTGTTTTTT. Translating gives CASSSLGRDNEKLFF. The chain is built from TRBV28 and TRBJ1-4; D is unresolved. Germline V gives CDR1 MDHEN, CDR2 SYDVKM. V dropped 4 bases and J dropped 4 bases, with 13 bases sitting between them. This CDR3 has 15 residues.

The chain joins TRBV30 to TRBJ1-2; weak D call: TRBD1 (6 bases). The CDR3 is made up of 15 amino acids. The germline V gene encodes CDR1 GTSNPN and CDR2 SVGIG (reference sequence). V lost 2 bases to trimming and J lost 0 bases, with 13 bases between them. The chain's CDR3 is CAWSSPGATNYGYTF. DNA of the CDR3: TGTGCCTGGAGTTCCCCAGGGGCAACTAACTATGGCTACACCTTC. Complete variable domain (other parts from reference TRBV30 and TRBJ1-2): SQTIHQWPATLVQPVGSPLSLECTVEGTSNPNLYWYRQAAGRGLQLLFYSVGIGQISSEVPQNLSASRPQDRQFILSSKKLLLSDSGFYLCAWSSPGATNYGYTFGSGTRLTVV.

This clone has a handful of counts. The CDR3: CASSQDRTGSFAEAFF. The CDR3 nucleotides read TGCGCCAGCAGCCAAGACCGGACAGGGTCGTTCGCTGAAGCTTTCTTT. The chain combines TRBV4-1 with TRBJ1-1, with 8 bases lining up with TRBD1. This CDR3 is 16 amino acids long. The V gene end was trimmed by 0 bases and the J gene end by 6 bases; junction bases not matched to a gene: 9. The germline CDR1 and CDR2 sequences are MGHRA and YSYEKL.

Comment on this clone: At the DNA level, this CDR3 is encoded by other sequences in the same sample as well. The chain employs TRBV5-4 and TRBJ2-2; 9 nucleotides align to TRBD1. CDR3 length equals 14 residues. J gave up 6 bases and V 0 bases, and 0 bases lay outside the gene matches. From germline, CDR1 is SGHNT and CDR2 YYREEE (reference sequence). As DNA, the CDR3 is TGTGCCAGCAGCTTGGGACAGGGGGCCGGGGAGCTGTTTTTT. Its translation: CASSLGQGAGELFF.

The DNA of the CDR3 is TGTGCCAGTAGTATACGCACCGGGACAGGGACTCGGGGTTCTGAAGCTTTCTTT. Its protein is CASSIRTGTGTRGSEAFF. This chain links TRBV19 with TRBJ1-1; 9 nucleotides agree with TRBD1. Per germline, CDR1 LNHDA and CDR2 SQIVND (reference sequence). This CDR3 region has 18 residues. J was trimmed by 6 bases and V by 2 bases; bases with no gene match: 16.

This rearrangement joins TRBV6-1 to TRBJ1-5, with D possibly TRBD1 on 5 matching bases. CDR1 is MNHNS and CDR2 is SASEGT in the germline V gene. Trimming shortened V by 3 bases and J by 5 bases, and 17 bases separated the two germline ends. The length of the CDR3 is 16 residues. The CDR3 sequence is CASSDLRQSADQPQHF. The CDR3 bases are TGTGCCAGCAGTGATCTCAGACAGAGCGCAGATCAGCCCCAGCATTTT.

This chain uses TRBV18 with TRBJ2-3; 9 bases line up with TRBD2. With V trimmed by 6 bases and J by 1 base, 8 bases remained unmatched. The CDR3 is made up of 16 amino acids. The V gene's germline CDR1 is KGHSH and CDR2 LQKENI. The CDR3 is CASSGELAGGTDTQYF. CDR3 nucleotide sequence: TGTGCCAGCTCTGGAGAACTAGCGGGTGGCACAGATACGCAGTATTTT.